A selection of T cell receptor beta chains follows, all from one sample in a study of T cell responses to AZD1222 COVID-19 vaccine. Generated by immunoSEQ multiplex PCR, the TCRdb table keeps only in-frame clones and is missing some. The sample records 120,000 to 150,000 clones, approximately 92% being singletons. Sequenced material: peripheral blood, taken on day 0 of AZD1222 vaccination. These receptors were collected from an adult in good health. CDR3s include the opening cysteine and the closing phenylalanine or tryptophan. D genes are given only for firm matches.

J gene: TRBJ2-1; D gene: .; V gene: TRBV20-1; CDR3 protein: CSANVDEQFF; CDR3 DNA: TGCAGTGCTAACGTCGATGAGCAGTTCTTC
J gene: TRBJ2-3; D gene: TRBD2; V gene: TRBV11-1; CDR3 protein: CASSLHSGGGTDTQYF; CDR3 DNA: TGTGCCAGCAGCTTACATAGCGGGGGCGGCACAGATACGCAGTATTTT
J gene: TRBJ2-3; D gene: TRBD1; V gene: TRBV6-5; CDR3 protein: CASSYWTGGLGDTQYF; CDR3 DNA: TGTGCCAGCAGTTATTGGACAGGGGGACTTGGTGATACGCAGTATTTT
J gene: TRBJ2-1; D gene: .; V gene: TRBV10-2; CDR3 protein: CASNMLTEQFF; CDR3 DNA: TGCGCCAGCAACATGCTAACCGAGCAGTTCTTC
J gene: TRBJ2-2; D gene: TRBD1; V gene: TRBV28; CDR3 protein: CASRTGLNTGELFF; CDR3 DNA: TGTGCCAGCAGGACAGGGCTTAACACCGGGGAGCTGTTTTTT
J gene: TRBJ2-1; D gene: .; V gene: TRBV6-6; CDR3 protein: CASSYSNPSEWGQQFF; CDR3 DNA: TGTGCCAGCAGTTACTCGAATCCTAGCGAGTGGGGGCAGCAGTTCTTC
J gene: TRBJ1-3; D gene: .; V gene: TRBV7-8; CDR3 protein: CASSAGLGSGNTIYF; CDR3 DNA: TGTGCCAGCAGCGCGGGACTTGGCTCTGGAAACACCATATATTTT
J gene: TRBJ2-7; D gene: TRBD2; V gene: TRBV5-4; CDR3 protein: CASSLEREGSEQYF; CDR3 DNA: TGTGCCAGCAGCTTGGAGCGGGAAGGTTCCGAGCAGTACTTC
J gene: TRBJ2-3; D gene: TRBD2; V gene: TRBV19; CDR3 protein: CASCGLDDTQYF; CDR3 DNA: TGTGCCAGTTGCGGACTAGATGATACGCAGTATTTT
J gene: TRBJ1-3; D gene: .; V gene: TRBV6-2/TRBV6-3; CDR3 protein: CASSYGENTIYF; CDR3 DNA: TGTGCCAGCAGTTACGGAGAAAACACCATATATTTT
J gene: TRBJ2-1; D gene: TRBD2; V gene: TRBV7-9; CDR3 protein: CASSLKGLAGVRSYNEQFF; CDR3 DNA: TGTGCCAGCAGCTTGAAGGGACTAGCGGGAGTTAGGTCCTACAATGAGCAGTTCTTC
J gene: TRBJ1-5; D gene: TRBD1; V gene: TRBV28; CDR3 protein: CASFRRGQGNQPQHF; CDR3 DNA: TGTGCCAGCTTCCGGCGAGGACAGGGAAATCAGCCCCAGCATTTT
J gene: TRBJ2-1; D gene: .; V gene: TRBV7-9; CDR3 protein: CASSRIRDHLNHEQFF; CDR3 DNA: TGTGCCAGCAGTCGTATCCGGGACCACCTAAACCATGAGCAGTTCTTC
J gene: TRBJ1-1; D gene: .; V gene: TRBV10-1; CDR3 protein: CASSVGGDTEAFF; CDR3 DNA: TGCGCCAGCAGTGTCGGGGGTGACACTGAAGCTTTCTTT
J gene: TRBJ2-7; D gene: TRBD2; V gene: TRBV19; CDR3 protein: CASSGGLAGHPQVSEQYF; CDR3 DNA: TGTGCCAGTAGTGGGGGACTAGCGGGACACCCCCAGGTCTCCGAGCAGTACTTC
J gene: TRBJ2-2; D gene: .; V gene: TRBV18; CDR3 protein: CASSPPWSSGELFF; CDR3 DNA: TGTGCCAGCTCACCACCGTGGAGTTCCGGGGAGCTGTTTTTT
J gene: TRBJ2-3; D gene: .; V gene: TRBV11-3; CDR3 protein: CASSLEGTRNTDTQYF; CDR3 DNA: TGTGCCAGCAGCTTAGAAGGGACGCGTAACACAGATACGCAGTATTTT
J gene: TRBJ1-1; D gene: .; V gene: TRBV19; CDR3 protein: CASSIQGMNTEAFF; CDR3 DNA: TGTGCCAGTAGTATACAGGGGATGAACACTGAAGCTTTCTTT
J gene: TRBJ1-4; D gene: .; V gene: TRBV5-1; CDR3 protein: CASSLALGRGNEKLFF; CDR3 DNA: TGCGCCAGCAGCTTGGCCCTCGGCAGGGGTAATGAAAAACTGTTTTTT
J gene: TRBJ2-5; D gene: .; V gene: TRBV18; CDR3 protein: CASHRDPQETQYF; CDR3 DNA: TGTGCCAGCCACCGGGACCCACAAGAGACCCAGTACTTC
J gene: TRBJ2-1; D gene: TRBD2; V gene: TRBV5-1; CDR3 protein: CASSPPSGSPGNEQFF; CDR3 DNA: TGCGCCAGCAGCCCGCCTAGCGGGTCGCCGGGTAATGAGCAGTTCTTC
J gene: TRBJ2-1; D gene: TRBD2; V gene: TRBV28; CDR3 protein: CASSSLGREGYNEQFF; CDR3 DNA: TGTGCCAGCAGTTCGCTGGGGCGGGAGGGGTACAATGAGCAGTTCTTC
J gene: TRBJ2-7; D gene: TRBD2; V gene: TRBV11-2; CDR3 protein: CASSLTTSPYEQYF; CDR3 DNA: TGTGCCAGCAGCTTGACGACTAGCCCATACGAGCAGTACTTC
J gene: TRBJ1-1; D gene: .; V gene: TRBV14; CDR3 protein: CASSQVRLNTEAFF; CDR3 DNA: TGTGCCAGCAGCCAAGTAAGGCTGAACACTGAAGCTTTCTTT
J gene: TRBJ2-1; D gene: TRBD2; V gene: TRBV27; CDR3 protein: CASSLSIAGPLAGVNNEQFF; CDR3 DNA: TGTGCCAGCAGTTTATCGATCGCCGGCCCTCTAGCGGGAGTTAACAATGAGCAGTTCTTC
J gene: TRBJ2-1; D gene: .; V gene: TRBV19; CDR3 protein: CASSIGQRLSGEQFF; CDR3 DNA: TGTGCCAGTAGTATCGGACAGCGGCTTTCGGGGGAGCAGTTCTTC
J gene: TRBJ1-5; D gene: .; V gene: TRBV5-6; CDR3 protein: CASSGKGEPNQPQHF; CDR3 DNA: TGTGCCAGCAGCGGAAAGGGGGAACCCAATCAGCCCCAGCATTTT
J gene: TRBJ2-7; D gene: .; V gene: TRBV19; CDR3 protein: CASSLRRRSDEQYF; CDR3 DNA: TGTGCCAGTAGTCTCCGACGGAGATCGGACGAGCAGTACTTC
J gene: TRBJ2-2; D gene: .; V gene: TRBV14; CDR3 protein: CASSSREGTGELFF; CDR3 DNA: TGTGCCAGCAGCTCCCGAGAGGGGACCGGGGAGCTGTTTTTT
J gene: TRBJ2-5; D gene: TRBD2; V gene: TRBV5-1; CDR3 protein: CASRSVLAGEAGETQYF; CDR3 DNA: TGCGCCAGCCGTAGTGTGCTAGCGGGGGAGGCTGGGGAGACCCAGTACTTC
J gene: TRBJ1-4; D gene: .; V gene: TRBV27; CDR3 protein: CASSLSYTAEGGLFF; CDR3 DNA: TGTGCCAGCAGTTTATCCTATACAGCGGAGGGGGGACTGTTTTTT
J gene: TRBJ1-3; D gene: TRBD1; V gene: TRBV5-1; CDR3 protein: CASSLRQGAGGNTIYF; CDR3 DNA: TGCGCCAGCAGCTTAAGACAGGGGGCCGGTGGAAACACCATATATTTT
J gene: TRBJ1-2; D gene: .; V gene: TRBV6-5; CDR3 protein: CASTTSFQGYGYTF; CDR3 DNA: TGTGCCAGCACCACCTCTTTCCAGGGCTATGGCTACACCTTC